This T cell receptor beta chain emerged from a study of blood T cells in healthy people across ages. Study-level findings and limits: In long-lived donors, naive CD4+ cell counts and diversity exceeded those of aged donors. Not knowing donor CMV status may have confounded expanded clonotype changes.

Concerning this clonotype: Its specificity is not known.

V lost 4 bases, J lost 2 bases, and 4 bases stayed unmatched. CDR3 size: 16 residues. Looked up from germline, CDR1 is MDHEN and CDR2 is SYDVKM. Combining a sample-barcoded 5' primer with a J-beta primer mix, a second PCR ran for roughly 7 to 12 cycles. TCRdb recomputed calls from the 5' RACE reads with MiXCR, one row per CDR3 protein. The data show roughly 800,000 distinct CDR3 sequences, 50% to 65% seen once. Every participating donor contributed approximately 9.5 milliliters of peripheral blood through a draw. This TCR derives from a man older than 75 in good health. The specimen sequenced was blood. V and J are TRBV28 and TRBJ1-5, with TRBD1 matching over 11 bases. The CDR3 coding sequence is TGTGCCAGCAGTTCCGGACAGGGGGCAGGCAATCAGCCCCAGCATTTT. The encoded protein is CASSSGQGAGNQPQHF.